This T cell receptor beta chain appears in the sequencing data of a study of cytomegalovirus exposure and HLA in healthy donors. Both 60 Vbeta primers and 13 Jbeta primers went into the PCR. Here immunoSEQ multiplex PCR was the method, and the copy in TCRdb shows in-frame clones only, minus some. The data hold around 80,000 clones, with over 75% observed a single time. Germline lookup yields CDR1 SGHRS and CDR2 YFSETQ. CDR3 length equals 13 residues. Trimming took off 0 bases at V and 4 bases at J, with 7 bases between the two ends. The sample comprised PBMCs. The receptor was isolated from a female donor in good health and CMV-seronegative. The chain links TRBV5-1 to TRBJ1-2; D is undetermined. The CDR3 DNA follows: TGCGCCAGCAGCTTGGAACGAGGCTATGGCTACACCTTC. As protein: CASSLERGYGYTF. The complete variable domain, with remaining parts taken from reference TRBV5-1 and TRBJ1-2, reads KAGVTQTPRYLIKTRGQQVTLSCSPISGHRSVSWYQQTPGQGLQFLFEYFSETQRNKGNFPGRFSGRQFSNSRSEMNVSTLELGDSALYLCASSLERGYGYTFGSGTRLTVV.